The text below deals with one TCR beta chain. Replicate PCRs run on sorted subsets employed around 200 ng DNA, approximately 30,000 T cell genomes. Libraries were prepared by immunoSEQ multiplex PCR; TCRdb keeps only in-frame clonotypes and omits some of them. The table lists roughly 550,000 clones, around 95% of them singletons, with around 0.097% in the top ten. These data come from a study of shared clonotypes between healthy human individuals. For the study at large: The study used three CD4 naive, three CD4 memory, two CD8 naive and one CD8 memory plate per donor.

This CDR3 has 17 residues. Naive CD8 cells lacked CD45RO and underwent positive selection for CCR7, leaving out terminally differentiated effector memory CD45RA+ cells. Every contributor of samples was a Caucasian grown-up residing in Nashville, Tennessee. The source material was naive CD8+ T cells sorted from blood. This TCR derives from a young woman in good health. The V gene is TRBV21-1, the J gene TRBJ2-5; the table's D call of TRBD2 was not tested on the DNA. TRBV21-1 is a listed pseudogene. This chain's CDR3 is CASSKRTSGSSWETQYF. For the CDR3, the DNA is TGTGCCAGCAGCAAGAGGACTAGCGGGAGTTCATGGGAGACCCAGTACTTC.